Listed below are T cell receptor beta chains from one sample, sequenced in a study of blood T cell repertoires in COVID-19. Assay used: immunoSEQ multiplex PCR; TCRdb lists only in-frame clones, some missing. The table records roughly 300,000 clones, about 80% of them present only once. Sequenced: peripheral blood. The source of these receptors is a woman aged 50 to 60 who had recovered from COVID-19. Each CDR3 is given with its conserved first and last residue. A D gene is named only where the DNA matches it firmly. Part of the rows lack a size; the others show once, few, many or a class for expanded clones.

CDR3nt,CDR3aa,d_gene,j_gene,v_gene,abundance
TGTGCCAGTAGTATCTCCGGGACAGGGGGCTACGAGCAGTACTTC,CASSISGTGGYEQYF,TRBD1,TRBJ2-7,TRBV19,NA
TGTGCCAGCTCTACAGGGGGCGCAGACACTGAAGCTTTCTTT,CASSTGGADTEAFF,TRBD1,TRBJ1-1,TRBV18,NA
TGTGCCAGCAGCCCCTTGCTGACTAGCGGGGCAAAAGATACGCAGTATTTT,CASSPLLTSGAKDTQYF,TRBD2,TRBJ2-3,TRBV9,NA
TGTGCCAGCCAGGCCGGGAACACCGGGGAGCTGTTTTTT,CASQAGNTGELFF,NA,TRBJ2-2,TRBV11-3,NA
TGTGCCAGCAGCTACACACTACGCTGGTCTAGCGGGAAAAATAATGAGCAGTTCTTC,CASSYTLRWSSGKNNEQFF,TRBD2,TRBJ2-1,TRBV11-3,NA
TGCGCCAGCAGCCAACCACAGGGTCGGCGGTTCTTC,CASSQPQGRRFF,NA,TRBJ2-1,TRBV4-1,once
TGTGCCAGCAGCCCTACGGTCGGGAGCAATCAGCCCCAGCATTTT,CASSPTVGSNQPQHF,NA,TRBJ1-5,TRBV9,NA
TGTGCCACCAGTGTTTGGGACAGGGGGTGGGGGGTAGCCAAAAACATTCAGTACTTC,CATSVWDRGWGVAKNIQYF,TRBD1,TRBJ2-4,TRBV24-1,NA
TGTGCCAGCAGGCTAGGGACTAGCGGGAGCCACAATGAGCAGTTCTTC,CASRLGTSGSHNEQFF,TRBD2,TRBJ2-1,TRBV28,NA
TGCGCCAGCAGCCAAGATAGGGACTACTCCTACAATGAGCAGTTCTTC,CASSQDRDYSYNEQFF,TRBD2,TRBJ2-1,TRBV4-3,many
TGTGCCAGCAGTCCCACGGCGGGTGGCGGGCCCCAGCATTTT,CASSPTAGGGPQHF,NA,TRBJ1-5,TRBV28,NA
TGCGCCAGCAGCCAAGACAGGAACTATGGCTACACCTTC,CASSQDRNYGYTF,NA,TRBJ1-2,TRBV4-1,few
TGTGCCTGGAGTCCGGGGACTGCTCAGTATTTT,CAWSPGTAQYF,NA,TRBJ2-3,TRBV30,once
TGTGCCAGCAGGGGACTAGCGGGAGAGGGCGGAAGGGAGCAGTACTTC,CASRGLAGEGGREQYF,TRBD2,TRBJ2-7,TRBV28,NA
TGTGCCAGCAGTTTTGCAGGGGGCTACGAGCAGTACTTC,CASSFAGGYEQYF,TRBD1,TRBJ2-7,TRBV12-3/TRBV12-4,few
TGTGCCAGTACGGGACAGGGAACTAGCAATCAGCCCCAGCATTTT,CASTGQGTSNQPQHF,TRBD1,TRBJ1-5,TRBV28,NA
TGTGCCAGCACCCCCCGGGGACAGGGATACGAGCAGTACTTC,CASTPRGQGYEQYF,TRBD1,TRBJ2-7,TRBV5-5,NA
TGCGCCAGCAGCCGAGGGAACAGGGGCCGCCTGGGTGAGACCCAGTACTTC,CASSRGNRGRLGETQYF,TRBD1,TRBJ2-5,TRBV4-1,NA
TGTGCCAGCAGCTTCTTTCAGGGCAATTCACCCCTCCACTTT,CASSFFQGNSPLHF,NA,TRBJ1-6,TRBV27,NA
TGTGCCAGCAGCTTAGCGGAGTCAGACACTGAAGCTTTCTTT,CASSLAESDTEAFF,NA,TRBJ1-1,TRBV7-8,few
TGTGCCAGCAGCTTTACTAGGGGGTCTGGAAACACCATATATTTT,CASSFTRGSGNTIYF,NA,TRBJ1-3,TRBV3-1/TRBV3-2,once